These 18 T cell receptor beta chains were all obtained from the same sample, sequenced in a study of T cell repertoires in cytomegalovirus infection. MiXCR, run by TCRdb on the reads, gives a single entry per CDR3 protein. The data show 350,000 to 500,000 distinct CDR3 sequences, roughly a third seen once. The sample consisted of PBMCs. The receptors come from a human donor in good health (CMV status not recorded). Some clones in this sample may be carry-over from other donors' samples.

There are a few counts of this clonotype. The J gene is TRBJ2-7, the V gene TRBV4-1; 10 nucleotides align to TRBD2. In germline, CDR1 is MGHRA, CDR2 YSYEKL. The CDR3 is made up of 16 amino acids. With 7 bases clipped from V and 3 bases from J, the junction kept 12 bases outside the gene matches. The CDR3 here is CASTEERASGSYEQYF. CDR3 in DNA: TGCGCCAGCACCGAAGAACGGGCTAGCGGGAGCTACGAGCAGTACTTC.

This clonotype was detected many times. The CDR3 protein is CASSISPSSYNEQFF. The CDR3, as DNA: TGTGCCAGCAGCATAAGCCCGAGCTCCTACAATGAGCAGTTCTTC. The chain employs TRBV7-2 and TRBJ2-1; D gene uncertain. This CDR3 region has 15 residues. V was clipped by 5 bases and J by 0 bases, with 11 bases between them. Germline V gene lookup returns CDR1 SGHTA and CDR2 FQGNSA.

The chain combines TRBV28 with TRBJ1-5, with TRBD1 matching over 8 bases. Germline V gene lookup returns CDR1 MDHEN and CDR2 SYDVKM. The length of the CDR3 is 15 residues. Losses at the gene ends were 3 bases for V and 4 bases for J; bases not matched to a gene: 5. The CDR3 region is CASSFRDRKNQPQHF. The CDR3 DNA is TGTGCCAGCAGTTTCAGGGACAGGAAAAATCAGCCCCAGCATTTT.

This clonotype has only one observation. J is TRBJ1-5 and V is TRBV6-1; D is uncertain. Trimming took 3 bases from V and 0 from J, leaving 15 bases between them. Germline loops: CDR1 MNHNS, CDR2 SASEGT. The CDR3 loop spans 17 amino acids. The CDR3 DNA follows: TGTGCCAGCAGTGAGGGCCGCTACTCCAATAGCAATCAGCCCCAGCATTTT. Its protein product is CASSEGRYSNSNQPQHF.

The genes are TRBV19 and TRBJ1-1; TRBD1 matches 9 bases. Germline CDR1 and CDR2: LNHDA and SQIVND (reference sequence). With V trimmed by 5 bases and J by 1 base, 8 bases remained unmatched. This CDR3 contains 16 residues. The CDR3 region has the DNA TGTGCCAGTAGTCGTACAGGGGGCTCGGGGAACACTGAAGCTTTCTTT. Translating it yields CASSRTGGSGNTEAFF.

This clonotype was seen only a few times. This chain joins TRBV12-3 or TRBV12-4 and TRBJ1-3, with TRBD1 as a possible D gene (6 bases). V lost 6 bases and J lost 2, with 14 bases in between. CDR3 length: 15 amino acids. In nucleotides, the CDR3 is TGTGCCAGCAGCCTTACAGGGTCCGCTGGAAACACCATATATTTT. Amino acid sequence: CASSLTGSAGNTIYF.

This clonotype has more than one count but fewer than ten. The chain has TRBV11-3 and TRBJ1-1; D uncertain. The CDR3 covers 12 residues. CDR1 and CDR2 (germline): SGHNT, YENEEA. The V end lost 3 bases, the J end lost 7 bases, and 9 bases lay between the germline ends. DNA for the CDR3: TGTGCCAGCAGCTTCCAAGGTGGTGAAGCTTTCTTT. Translated: CASSFQGGEAFF. Full variable domain (outside the CDR3, taken from reference TRBV11-3 and TRBJ1-1): EAGVVQSPRYKIIEKKQPVAFWCNPISGHNTLYWYLQNLGQGPELLIRYENEEAVDDSQLPKDRFSAERLKGVDSTLKIQPAELGDSAVYLCASSFQGGEAFFGQGTRLTVV.

The sample holds many counts of this clonotype. The genes are TRBV7-9 and TRBJ2-2; 9 positions match TRBD1. With 8 bases clipped from V and 4 bases from J, the junction kept 14 bases outside the gene matches. Germline CDR1 SEHNR, CDR2 FQNEAQ (reference sequence). The CDR3 totals 17 residues. The chain's CDR3 is CASPLPPGQGTTGELFF. The CDR3 DNA follows: TGTGCCAGCCCTTTACCCCCGGGACAGGGAACCACCGGGGAGCTGTTTTTT.

The chain joins TRBV11-2 to TRBJ2-2; the match to TRBD1 covers 8 bases. The V gene's germline CDR1 is SGHAT and CDR2 FQNNGV. The V segment lost 3 bases and the J segment 6 bases; nucleotides outside the gene matches: 12. CDR3 length: 17 residues. CDR3 protein: CASSLLDRVSEAGELFF. In nucleotides, the CDR3 is TGTGCCAGCAGCTTGTTGGACAGGGTTTCCGAAGCCGGGGAGCTGTTTTTT. The variable domain in full, with the rest retrieved from reference TRBV11-2 and TRBJ2-2, is EAGVAQSPRYKIIEKRQSVAFWCNPISGHATLYWYQQILGQGPKLLIQFQNNGVVDDSQLPKDRFSAERLKGVDSTLKIQPAKLEDSAVYLCASSLLDRVSEAGELFFGEGSRLTVL.

The CDR3 bases are TGTGCCAGTAGTATAGCGGGGCGCCCGGCGGCCAAAAACATTCAGTACTTC. This encodes CASSIAGRPAAKNIQYF. The chain couples TRBV19 to TRBJ2-4, with D perhaps assigned TRBD1 or TRBD2 (5 bases each). V was cut by 1 base and J by 1 base, with 14 bases left in between. There are 17 residues in the CDR3. In germline, CDR1 is LNHDA, CDR2 SQIVND (reference sequence).

Regarding this clonotype: A read error is possible here, since a much larger clone lies one base away. The V and J genes are TRBV27 and TRBJ2-7; TRBD1 aligns across 10 bases. V lost 7 bases to trimming and J lost 7 bases; unmatched junction nucleotides: 19. The CDR3 is 17 residues long. Germline V gene data show CDR1 as MNHEY and CDR2 as SMNVEV (reference sequence). CDR3 nucleotide sequence: TGTGCCAGCACCCGACCACTACGGACAGGGGGTCCGGGGGAGCAGTACTTC. This sequence encodes CASTRPLRTGGPGEQYF.

The gene calls are TRBV7-3 and TRBJ2-7, with D unclear. The CDR3 length is 17 residues. In germline, CDR1 is SGHTA, CDR2 FQGTGA. With 0 bases removed from V and 5 bases from J, the gap between germline ends came to 20 bases. This CDR3 is CASSLTGSRIGRNEQYF. CDR3 coding DNA: TGTGCCAGCAGCTTAACGGGTTCCAGGATTGGAAGAAACGAGCAGTACTTC.

The chain joins TRBV27 to TRBJ2-7, with 8 bases lining up with TRBD1. V shed 1 base and J 3 bases; nucleotides not matched to a gene: 5. Germline V gives CDR1 MNHEY, CDR2 SMNVEV (reference sequence). There are 15 residues in the CDR3. CDR3 residues: CASSLYQGAVYEQYF. CDR3 sequence (DNA): TGTGCCAGCAGTTTATATCAGGGGGCGGTCTACGAGCAGTACTTC.

This clonotype was detected only a few times. This sequence joins TRBV7-9 and TRBJ2-1; 7 bases map to TRBD1. The CDR3 sequence is 16 residues long. Germline values: CDR1 SEHNR, CDR2 FQNEAQ (reference sequence). Trimming cost V 5 bases and J 6 bases; bases outside gene matches: 13. Written as DNA, the CDR3 is TGTGCCAGCAGCCCCAAGACAGGGCCCTCAGGCAATGAGCAGTTCTTC. It specifies CASSPKTGPSGNEQFF.

This chain joins TRBV20-1 and TRBJ1-1; D call uncertain. The germline gives CDR1 DFQATT, CDR2 SNEGSKA (reference sequence). This CDR3 contains 14 residues. The germline V and J ends were trimmed by 3 bases and 1 base, with 12 bases remaining between them. The CDR3 sequence: CSASIGSRNTEAFF. DNA for the CDR3: TGCAGTGCTAGTATAGGATCCCGGAACACTGAAGCTTTCTTT.

As DNA, the CDR3 is TGCAGTGTTCCTCCGGGACAGACAACTGAAGCTTTCTTT. Translating gives CSVPPGQTTEAFF. J is TRBJ1-1 and V is TRBV20-1; 7 bases line up with TRBD1. There are 13 residues in the CDR3. The V segment lost 7 bases and the J segment 5 bases; nucleotides outside the gene matches: 10. The germline V gene has CDR1 DFQATT and CDR2 SNEGSKA (reference sequence).

Many counts were recorded for this clonotype. The chain joins TRBV7-2 to TRBJ1-1; D gene unclear. Germline V CDR1 and CDR2: SGHTA, FQGNSA. CDR3 length equals 15 residues. Between the trimmed V and J ends, which lost 2 bases and 0 bases, there was a span of 10 bases. CDR3 sequence reads: CASSLTRNMNTEAFF. CDR3 DNA sequence: TGTGCCAGCAGCTTAACCAGAAACATGAACACTGAAGCTTTCTTT. Combining the CDR3 with reference TRBV7-2 and TRBJ1-1 gives the whole variable domain GAGVSQSPSNKVTEKGKDVELRCDPISGHTALYWYRQSLGQGLEFLIYFQGNSAPDKSGLPSDRFSAERTGGSVSTLTIQRTQQEDSAVYLCASSLTRNMNTEAFFGQGTRLTVV.

This clonotype was detected only a few times. The rearrangement uses TRBV7-6 and TRBJ2-7; the D gene could be TRBD1 or TRBD2 (5 bases each). The CDR3 is 14 amino acids. Germline CDR1 is SGHVS and CDR2 is FNYEAQ. The V end was cut by 5 bases, the J end by 3 bases, with 14 bases between. CDR3 sequence: CASSQGRGDYEQYF. As DNA, the CDR3 is TGTGCCAGCAGCCAGGGACGGGGAGACTACGAGCAGTACTTC.